This T cell receptor (beta chain) was documented in a study of T-cell memory formation after mild COVID-19. The V end lost 4 bases, the J end lost 5 bases, and 8 bases lay between the germline ends. From germline, CDR1 is MNHEY and CDR2 SVGAGI. CDR3 length equals 12 residues. This clonotype has a count of ten or more. Its antigen is as yet unknown. Points from the study as a whole: Some SARS-CoV-2-responding clones were already detected in memory before infection.

In TCRdb, the 5' RACE reads were re-called with MiXCR into one record per CDR3 protein. The table includes 350,000 or so distinct CDR3 sequences, approximately 13% detected once. The sequenced sample consisted of PBMCs or a T cell subset sorted from them (not recorded which). The clonotype was recovered from a man aged 18 to 35 who had mild COVID-19 (a few samples of this study predate the infection). Cell type and time point are not known. V gene TRBV6-5 combines with J gene TRBJ1-1, with no clear D. This CDR3 is CASSFIGTEAFF. CDR3 DNA: TGTGCCAGCAGTTTCATCGGAACTGAAGCTTTCTTT.